The 26 T cell receptor beta chains listed next were all sequenced from one sample in a study of Ad26.COV2.S vaccination and SARS-CoV-2 variants. Treatment noted: 19 received Ad26.COV2.S at low or high dose, single or two shots; 5 received placebo; per-sample allocation not given. Material that was analyzed had been drawn on day 63 after the first vaccine or placebo injection. The method was immunoSEQ multiplex PCR; TCRdb's version includes in-frame clones alone and lacks a portion of them. The table shows fewer than 500,000 clones, with 80% to 95% occurring only once. This specimen consisted of peripheral blood, obtained in a trial of Ad26.COV2.S vaccine versus placebo. These receptors originate from a person aged 18-65 years who received the Ad26.COV2.S COVID-19 vaccine or a placebo.

The chain recombines TRBV27 with TRBJ2-2; D not resolved. CDR1 and CDR2 from the germline V gene are MNHEY and SMNVEV (reference sequence). V was shortened by 2 bases and J by 10 bases, with 14 bases between the two germline ends. The CDR3 has 14 residues. As DNA, the CDR3 is TGTGCCAGCAGTTTAGGCCACCCCCGACAGGAGCTGTTTTTT. Residues: CASSLGHPRQELFF.

This rearrangement joins TRBV5-6 to TRBJ2-3, with TRBD2 as a possible D gene (6 bases). The CDR3 covers 18 residues. Trimming shortened V by 0 bases and J by 1 base, and 18 bases separated the two germline ends. Germline V gene lookup returns CDR1 SGHDT and CDR2 YYEEEE. The CDR3 here is CASSLEVGGTIRTDTQYF. CDR3 bases: TGTGCCAGCAGCTTGGAAGTGGGCGGGACCATCCGCACAGATACGCAGTATTTT. Full variable domain (remainder filled in from reference TRBV5-6 and TRBJ2-3): DAGVTQSPTHLIKTRGQQVTLRCSPKSGHDTVSWYQQALGQGPQFIFQYYEEEERQRGNFPDRFSGHQFPNYSSELNVNALLLGDSALYLCASSLEVGGTIRTDTQYFGPGTRLTVL.

CDR3 DNA: TGTGCCAGCAAAGAGGGGGGTACGGCCAAAAACATTCAGTACTTC. Its translation: CASKEGGTAKNIQYF. The rearrangement uses TRBV6-5 and TRBJ2-4, with D perhaps TRBD1 or TRBD2 (6 bases each). Germline loops: CDR1 MNHEY, CDR2 SVGAGI. The CDR3 covers 15 residues. Trimming shortened V by 7 bases and J by 1 base, and 14 bases separated the two germline ends.

The CDR3 sequence: CASGLVESGITYEQYF. DNA for the CDR3: TGTGCTAGTGGTTTGGTGGAGTCGGGAATCACCTACGAGCAGTACTTC. This sequence joins TRBV12-5 and TRBJ2-7; perhaps TRBD2 as D (5 bases). From germline, CDR1 is LGHNT and CDR2 FRNRAP. V was pared by 0 bases and J by 2 bases, with 14 bases between. The CDR3 sequence is 16 residues long.

The chain carries TRBV9 and TRBJ1-6, with 9 bases identical to TRBD1. CDR3 length equals 18 residues. Germline V gives CDR1 SGDLS, CDR2 YYNGEE. The trim removed 1 base at V and 6 bases at J, leaving 11 bases unmatched. This chain's CDR3 is CASSVWGDRESPNSPLHF. Here the CDR3 DNA reads TGTGCCAGCAGCGTATGGGGGGACAGGGAATCCCCTAATTCACCCCTCCACTTT.

This chain uses TRBV6-5 with TRBJ2-1, with TRBD1 as a possible D gene (5 bases). V was cut by 2 bases and J by 6 bases, with 17 bases left in between. The germline V gene encodes CDR1 MNHEY and CDR2 SVGAGI. CDR3 length: 16 residues. CDR3: CASSYNRLPGPNEQFF. CDR3 DNA: TGTGCCAGCAGTTACAACAGGCTCCCTGGACCCAATGAGCAGTTCTTC.

The table lists this clone with a count of one. This rearrangement joins TRBV28 to TRBJ2-7, with D maybe TRBD2 (5 bases). Per germline, CDR1 MDHEN and CDR2 SYDVKM. The V end lost 5 bases, the J end lost 4 bases, and 15 bases lay between the germline ends. The CDR3 is 14 amino acids. The CDR3 sequence: CASSPHDYLYEQYF. The CDR3 coding sequence is TGTGCCAGCAGTCCCCATGACTATCTTTACGAGCAGTACTTC.

V and J are TRBV7-8 and TRBJ1-1; possibly TRBD1 for D (5 bases). Trimming stripped 5 bases from V and 3 bases from J, with 13 bases between. The germline CDR1 and CDR2 sequences are SGHVS and FQNEAQ. CDR3 length: 14 amino acids. CDR3 sequence reads: CASSRRGSDTEAFF. CDR3 nucleotide sequence: TGTGCCAGCAGCAGAAGGGGCTCGGACACTGAAGCTTTCTTT.

V usage is TRBV28 and J usage is TRBJ2-4; D may be TRBD1 (5 bases). With 3 bases removed from V and 0 bases from J, the gap between germline ends came to 9 bases. CDR3 length: 15 residues. CDR1 and CDR2 (germline): MDHEN, SYDVKM. The CDR3 DNA follows: TGTGCCAGCAGTTTGACAGTTATAGCCAAAAACATTCAGTACTTC. It translates to CASSLTVIAKNIQYF.

For the CDR3, the DNA is TGTGCCAGCAGGGGGGGAGAAGCGCAGTATTTT. Translation gives CASRGGEAQYF. V is TRBV2 and J is TRBJ2-3, with a possible D match to TRBD2 (6 bases). CDR3 size: 11 residues. Germline V lookup: CDR1 SNHLY, CDR2 FYNNEI. The V end was cut by 6 bases, the J end by 10 bases, with 11 bases between.

This chain uses TRBV4-2 with TRBJ2-7; 13 nucleotides match TRBD2. The ends lost 4 bases at V and 5 bases at J; junction bases unmatched: 20. The CDR3 spans 20 residues. Germline V CDR1 and CDR2: LGHNA, YNFKEQ. The CDR3: CASSPTSGQRTSGSSDEQYF. The CDR3 bases are TGTGCCAGCAGCCCGACCTCGGGACAAAGGACTAGCGGGAGTTCCGACGAGCAGTACTTC.

The rearrangement uses TRBV27 and TRBJ2-1; 11 bases line up with TRBD1. The CDR3 is made up of 15 amino acids. Germline trimming cut 6 bases from V and 7 bases from J; bases unmatched to any gene: 8. Germline CDR1 and CDR2: MNHEY and SMNVEV (reference sequence). This chain's CDR3 is CASRIGQGAANEQFF. CDR3 DNA sequence: TGTGCCAGCAGGATAGGACAGGGGGCTGCGAATGAGCAGTTCTTC.

The chain couples TRBV7-2 to TRBJ2-7; perhaps TRBD1 as D (5 bases). The CDR3 consists of 13 residues. The V gene's germline CDR1 is SGHTA and CDR2 FQGNSA. V lost 2 bases and J lost 4, with 9 bases in between. CDR3 protein: CASSLSGLYEQYF. The CDR3 DNA reads as TGTGCCAGCAGCTTATCAGGGTTATACGAGCAGTACTTC.

The chain joins TRBV6-2 or TRBV6-3 to TRBJ2-7, with D possibly being TRBD1 or TRBD2 (5 bases each). Germline loops: CDR1 MNHEY, CDR2 SVGEGT. Trimming shortened V by 6 bases and J by 6 bases, and 9 bases separated the two germline ends. This CDR3 is built from 11 residues. The CDR3 region has the DNA TGTGCCAGCAGCCATGGGGGCGAGCAGTACTTC. This sequence encodes CASSHGGEQYF.

The CDR3: CASSLGTSGRFVTDTQYF. CDR3 nucleotides: TGTGCCAGCAGCCTAGGGACTAGCGGGAGATTTGTGACAGATACGCAGTATTTT. This sequence joins TRBV4-2 and TRBJ2-3, with 14 bases lining up with TRBD2. The CDR3 covers 18 residues. CDR1 is LGHNA, CDR2 YNFKEQ, per germline. V shed 4 bases, J shed 3 bases, and the junction held 9 bases outside the gene matches.

The chain uses TRBV30 and TRBJ2-7; 7 nucleotides align to TRBD2. Germline CDR1 reads GTSNPN; CDR2 reads SVGIG (reference sequence). CDR3 length: 12 amino acids. Losses at the gene ends were 4 bases for V and 9 bases for J; bases not matched to a gene: 9. The CDR3 reads CAWNRRELGQYF. CDR3 bases: TGTGCCTGGAACCGGCGGGAGCTAGGGCAGTACTTC.

The chain links TRBV19 to TRBJ2-3; TRBD1 might be the D (6 bases). V shed 5 bases and J shed 1 base, with 19 bases lying between them. Germline V gene sequence: CDR1 LNHDA, CDR2 SQIVND (reference sequence). The CDR3 length is 17 residues. The CDR3 DNA sequence: TGTGCCAGTAGTCGTATATTCCTGGCAGGGGGCACAGATACGCAGTATTTT. It translates to CASSRIFLAGGTDTQYF.

This chain links TRBV11-2 with TRBJ1-2, with D possibly TRBD1 on 5 matching bases. CDR3 length equals 14 residues. Germline CDR1 reads SGHAT; CDR2 reads FQNNGV. V was clipped by 5 bases and J by 1 base, with 11 bases between them. The CDR3 loop reads CASSLGTVNYGYTF. CDR3 sequence (DNA): TGTGCCAGCAGCCTGGGGACGGTTAACTATGGCTACACCTTC.

This rearrangement joins TRBV5-8 to TRBJ1-5, with TRBD1 matching over 9 bases. V shed 4 bases, J shed 6 bases, and the junction held 5 bases outside the gene matches. This CDR3 is built from 14 residues. Germline-derived CDR1 and CDR2 are SGHTS and YDEGEE. CDR3 nucleotide sequence: TGTGCCAGCAGCCCCGGGACAGGGCCTCAGCCCCAGCATTTT. Translating gives CASSPGTGPQPQHF.

J is TRBJ1-1 and V is TRBV19; D gene ambiguous. This CDR3 spans 13 amino acids. Trimming removed 2 bases at V and 2 bases at J, with 6 bases between. The germline V gene encodes CDR1 LNHDA and CDR2 SQIVND (reference sequence). DNA for the CDR3: TGTGCCAGTAGTATATCTAAAAACACTGAAGCTTTCTTT. This translates into CASSISKNTEAFF.

This chain uses TRBV14 with TRBJ2-3; D is uncertain. The CDR3 consists of 15 residues. V lost 1 base to trimming and J lost 0 bases, with 8 bases between them. Germline V gene sequence: CDR1 SGHDN, CDR2 FVKESK. CDR3 sequence (DNA): TGTGCCAGCAGCCAAGTGTCCCCTAGCACAGATACGCAGTATTTT. Translation gives CASSQVSPSTDTQYF.

The J gene is TRBJ2-1, the V gene TRBV7-2, with TRBD2 identical over 8 bases. The trim removed 4 bases at V and 6 bases at J, leaving 8 bases unmatched. Germline CDR1 reads SGHTA; CDR2 reads FQGNSA. This CDR3 comprises 15 residues. The CDR3 spells CASSSSGSSRNEQFF. For the CDR3, the DNA is TGTGCCAGCAGCTCGAGCGGGAGTTCTCGCAATGAGCAGTTCTTC.

This chain uses TRBV19 with TRBJ2-1, with 11 nucleotides matching TRBD2. V shed 5 bases and J 9 bases; nucleotides not matched to a gene: 9. Germline CDR1 LNHDA, CDR2 SQIVND (reference sequence). This CDR3 is 15 amino acids long. The CDR3 loop reads CASSVLAGGPGEQFF. In nucleotides, the CDR3 is TGTGCCAGTAGTGTTTTAGCGGGAGGGCCGGGTGAGCAGTTCTTC.

The table lists this clone with a count of one. This chain uses TRBV28 with TRBJ1-5, with a weak D call TRBD1 (6 bases). This CDR3 spans 14 amino acids. Trimming took 8 bases from V and 4 from J, leaving 15 bases between them. CDR1 is MDHEN, CDR2 SYDVKM, per germline. CDR3 loop: CASLQGLRNQPQHF. Written as DNA, the CDR3 is TGTGCCAGCTTACAGGGTTTAAGAAATCAGCCCCAGCATTTT.

This rearrangement joins TRBV28 to TRBJ1-1; 7 bases line up with TRBD1. Germline assignment: CDR1 MDHEN and CDR2 SYDVKM. The CDR3 spans 12 residues. The trim removed 3 bases at V and 6 bases at J, leaving 1 base unmatched. This CDR3 reads CASSFQGAEAFF. DNA for the CDR3: TGTGCCAGCAGTTTCCAGGGGGCTGAAGCTTTCTTT.

This sequence joins TRBV6-5 and TRBJ2-7; 7 positions agree with TRBD1. The CDR3 extends over 15 amino acids. Germline CDR1 and CDR2: MNHEY and SVGAGI. With V trimmed by 4 bases and J by 1 base, 7 bases remained unmatched. The CDR3, as DNA: TGTGCCAGCAGTTTAAACCGGGACAGTTCCTACGAGCAGTACTTC. Translating it yields CASSLNRDSSYEQYF.